The 5 T cell receptor beta chains given below trace back to one sample, sequenced in a study of T cell responses to AZD1222 COVID-19 vaccine. Method: immunoSEQ multiplex PCR; TCRdb's copy keeps in-frame clones and lacks some. The sample lists 150,000 to 200,000 clones, almost 95% occurring once. Sample: peripheral blood, taken on day 0 of AZD1222 vaccination. The receptors come from an adult in good health.

The chain couples TRBV7-8 to TRBJ1-6, with D perhaps matching TRBD1 (5 bases). V gave up 5 bases and J gave up 5 bases, with 13 bases separating them. Germline assignment: CDR1 SGHVS and CDR2 FQNEAQ. This CDR3 contains 15 residues. The CDR3 spells CASSAGTPNNSPLHF. The CDR3 DNA follows: TGTGCCAGCAGCGCGGGGACGCCGAATAATTCACCCCTCCACTTT.

The V call is TRBV2, the J call TRBJ1-5, with TRBD1 as a possible D gene (6 bases). V lost 6 bases and J lost 5, with 8 bases in between. The CDR3 runs 12 residues. Germline-derived CDR1 and CDR2 are SNHLY and FYNNEI. CDR3 in amino acids: CASRGGYQPQHF. The CDR3 coding sequence is TGTGCCAGCAGAGGGGGGTATCAGCCCCAGCATTTT.

The rearrangement uses TRBV27 and TRBJ2-4; 7 nucleotides align to TRBD1. With V trimmed by 5 bases and J by 3 bases, 7 bases remained unmatched. The length of the CDR3 is 15 residues. Germline CDR1 MNHEY, CDR2 SMNVEV (reference sequence). The CDR3 spells CASSPRQGLKNIQYF. CDR3 nucleotide sequence: TGTGCCAGCAGTCCCAGACAGGGCCTCAAAAACATTCAGTACTTC.

The chain is built from TRBV28 and TRBJ1-2, with D tentatively TRBD1 (5 bases). Trimming took 10 bases from V and 4 from J, leaving 13 bases between them. This CDR3 comprises 12 residues. Germline V lookup: CDR1 MDHEN, CDR2 SYDVKM. The chain's CDR3 is CATGAGFYGYTF. The CDR3 nucleotides are TGTGCCACCGGGGCAGGATTCTATGGCTACACCTTC.

The chain combines TRBV24-1 with TRBJ2-3; D not resolved. The CDR3 runs 15 residues. Germline assignment: CDR1 KGHDR and CDR2 SFDVKD. V lost 0 bases to trimming and J lost 2 bases, with 8 bases between them. In DNA form, the CDR3 reads TGTGCCACCAGTGATTTGCGTGGATACACAGATACGCAGTATTTT. Its translation: CATSDLRGYTDTQYF.